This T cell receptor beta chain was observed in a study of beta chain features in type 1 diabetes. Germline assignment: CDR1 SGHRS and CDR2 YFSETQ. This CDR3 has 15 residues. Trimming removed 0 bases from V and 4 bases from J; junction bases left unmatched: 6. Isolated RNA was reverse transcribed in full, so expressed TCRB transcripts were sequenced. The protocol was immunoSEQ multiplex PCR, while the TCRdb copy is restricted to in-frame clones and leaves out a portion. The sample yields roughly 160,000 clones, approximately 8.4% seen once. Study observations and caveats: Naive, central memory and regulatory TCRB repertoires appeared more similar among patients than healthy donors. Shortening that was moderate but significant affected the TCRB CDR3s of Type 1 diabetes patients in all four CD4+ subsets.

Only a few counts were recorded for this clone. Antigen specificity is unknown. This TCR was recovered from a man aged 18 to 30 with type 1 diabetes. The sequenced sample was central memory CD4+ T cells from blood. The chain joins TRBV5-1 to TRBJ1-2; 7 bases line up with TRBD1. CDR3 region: CASSLGYGTAYGYTF. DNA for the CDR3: TGCGCCAGCAGCTTGGGCTACGGGACAGCCTATGGCTACACCTTC.